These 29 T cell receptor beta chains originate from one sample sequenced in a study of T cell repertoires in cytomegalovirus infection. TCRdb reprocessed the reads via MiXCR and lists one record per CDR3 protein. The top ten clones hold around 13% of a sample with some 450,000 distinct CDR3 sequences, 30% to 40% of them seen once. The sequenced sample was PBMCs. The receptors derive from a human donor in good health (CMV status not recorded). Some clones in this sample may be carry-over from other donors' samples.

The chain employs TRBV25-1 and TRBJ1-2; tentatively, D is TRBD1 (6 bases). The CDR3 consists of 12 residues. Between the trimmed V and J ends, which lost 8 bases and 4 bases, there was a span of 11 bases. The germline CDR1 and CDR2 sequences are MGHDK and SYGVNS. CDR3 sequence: CASGGPAYGYTF. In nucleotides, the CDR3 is TGTGCCAGCGGGGGCCCGGCCTATGGCTACACCTTC.

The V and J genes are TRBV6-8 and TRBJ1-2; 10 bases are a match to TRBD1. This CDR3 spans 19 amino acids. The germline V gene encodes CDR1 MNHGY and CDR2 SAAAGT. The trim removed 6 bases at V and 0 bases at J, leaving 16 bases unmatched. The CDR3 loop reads CASRSDRGPGPFPNYGYTF. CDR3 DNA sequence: TGTGCCAGCAGATCAGACAGGGGGCCCGGTCCTTTTCCTAACTATGGCTACACCTTC.

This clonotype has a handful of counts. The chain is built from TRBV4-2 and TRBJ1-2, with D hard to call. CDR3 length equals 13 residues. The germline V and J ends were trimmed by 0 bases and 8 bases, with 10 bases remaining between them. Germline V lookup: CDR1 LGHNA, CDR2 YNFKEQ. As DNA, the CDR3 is TGTGCCAGCAGCCAAGATTTAACCAGGGGCTACACCTTC. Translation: CASSQDLTRGYTF.

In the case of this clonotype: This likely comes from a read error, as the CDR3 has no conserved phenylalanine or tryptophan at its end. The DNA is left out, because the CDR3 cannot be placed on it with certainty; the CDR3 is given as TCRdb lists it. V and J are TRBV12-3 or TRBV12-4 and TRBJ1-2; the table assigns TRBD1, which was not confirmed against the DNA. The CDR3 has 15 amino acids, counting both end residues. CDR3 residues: CASSLGKGFNYGYNS.

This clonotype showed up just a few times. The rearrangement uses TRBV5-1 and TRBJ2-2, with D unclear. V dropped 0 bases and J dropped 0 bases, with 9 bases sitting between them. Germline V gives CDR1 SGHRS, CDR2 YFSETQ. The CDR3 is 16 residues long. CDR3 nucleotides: TGCGCCAGCAGCTTGGTTGCCGCGCCGAACACCGGGGAGCTGTTTTTT. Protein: CASSLVAAPNTGELFF. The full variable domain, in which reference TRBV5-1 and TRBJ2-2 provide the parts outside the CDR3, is KAGVTQTPRYLIKTRGQQVTLSCSPISGHRSVSWYQQTPGQGLQFLFEYFSETQRNKGNFPGRFSGRQFSNSRSEMNVSTLELGDSALYLCASSLVAAPNTGELFFGEGSRLTVL.

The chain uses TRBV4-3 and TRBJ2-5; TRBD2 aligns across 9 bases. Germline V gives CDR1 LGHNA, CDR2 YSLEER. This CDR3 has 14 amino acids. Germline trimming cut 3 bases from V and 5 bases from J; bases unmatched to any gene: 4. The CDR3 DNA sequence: TGCGCCAGCAGCCAGCGGGGGGGCCGCGAGACCCAGTACTTC. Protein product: CASSQRGGRETQYF.

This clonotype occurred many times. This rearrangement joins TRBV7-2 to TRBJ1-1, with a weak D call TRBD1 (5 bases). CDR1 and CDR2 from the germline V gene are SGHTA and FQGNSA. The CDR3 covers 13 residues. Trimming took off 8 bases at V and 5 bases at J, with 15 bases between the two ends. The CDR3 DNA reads TGTGCCAGCCGCCTAACGAGGGGAACTGAAGCTTTCTTT. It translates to CASRLTRGTEAFF.

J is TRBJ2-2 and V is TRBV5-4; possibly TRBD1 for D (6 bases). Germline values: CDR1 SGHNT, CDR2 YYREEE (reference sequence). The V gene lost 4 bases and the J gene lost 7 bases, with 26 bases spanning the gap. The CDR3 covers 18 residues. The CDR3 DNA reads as TGTGCCAGCAGCCCGGAGGCAGGGGCCCCCACGCTTAGCGGGGAGCTGTTTTTT. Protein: CASSPEAGAPTLSGELFF.

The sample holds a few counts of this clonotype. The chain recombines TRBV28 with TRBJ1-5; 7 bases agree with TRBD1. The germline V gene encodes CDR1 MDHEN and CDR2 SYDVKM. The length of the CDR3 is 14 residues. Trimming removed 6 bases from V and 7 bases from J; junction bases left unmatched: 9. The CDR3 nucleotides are TGTGCCAGCAGCCCTCGACAGGGCTGGCAGCCCCAGCATTTT. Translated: CASSPRQGWQPQHF.

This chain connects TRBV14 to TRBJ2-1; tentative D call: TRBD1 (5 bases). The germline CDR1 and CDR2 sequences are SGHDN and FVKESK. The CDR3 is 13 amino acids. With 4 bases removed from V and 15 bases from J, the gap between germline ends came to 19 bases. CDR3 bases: TGTGCCAGCAGCCCTCTTATACAGGTTCAGGCGTTCTTC. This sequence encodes CASSPLIQVQAFF.

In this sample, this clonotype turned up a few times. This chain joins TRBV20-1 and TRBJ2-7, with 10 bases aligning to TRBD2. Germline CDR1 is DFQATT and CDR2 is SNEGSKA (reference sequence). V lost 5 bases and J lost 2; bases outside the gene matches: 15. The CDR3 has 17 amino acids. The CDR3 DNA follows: TGCAGTGCTTTATTCGGGCCTAGCGGGGGCCGAACCTACGAGCAGTACTTC. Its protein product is CSALFGPSGGRTYEQYF.

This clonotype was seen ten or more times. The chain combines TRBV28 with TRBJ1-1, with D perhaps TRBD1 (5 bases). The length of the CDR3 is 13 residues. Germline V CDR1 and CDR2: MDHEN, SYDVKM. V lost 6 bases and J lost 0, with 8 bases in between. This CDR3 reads CASSRELNTEAFF. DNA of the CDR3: TGTGCCAGCAGCAGGGAATTGAACACTGAAGCTTTCTTT. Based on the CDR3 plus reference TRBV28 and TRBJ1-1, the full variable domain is DVKVTQSSRYLVKRTGEKVFLECVQDMDHENMFWYRQDPGLGLRLIYFSYDVKMKEKGDIPEGYSVSREKKERFSLILESASTNQTSMYLCASSRELNTEAFFGQGTRLTVV.

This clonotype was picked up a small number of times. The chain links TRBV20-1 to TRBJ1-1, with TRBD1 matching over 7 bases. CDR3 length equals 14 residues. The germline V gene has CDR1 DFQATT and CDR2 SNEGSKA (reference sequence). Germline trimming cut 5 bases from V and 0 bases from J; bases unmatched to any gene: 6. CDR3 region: CSAVDDRVNTEAFF. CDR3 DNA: TGCAGTGCTGTCGATGACAGGGTGAACACTGAAGCTTTCTTT.

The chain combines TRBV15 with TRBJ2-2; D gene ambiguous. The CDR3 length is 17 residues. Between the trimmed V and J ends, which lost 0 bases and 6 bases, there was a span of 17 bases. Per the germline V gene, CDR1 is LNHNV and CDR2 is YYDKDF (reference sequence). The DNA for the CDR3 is TGTGCCACCAGCAGAGAACTTGGACGGTCCTCCGCCGGGGAGCTGTTTTTT. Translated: CATSRELGRSSAGELFF.

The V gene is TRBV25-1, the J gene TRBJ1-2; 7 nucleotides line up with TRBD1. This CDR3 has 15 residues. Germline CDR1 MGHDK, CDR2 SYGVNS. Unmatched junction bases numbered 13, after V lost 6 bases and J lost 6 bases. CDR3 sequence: CASRARLRQGDGYTF. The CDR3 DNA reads TGTGCCAGCAGAGCCCGGCTCCGACAGGGTGATGGCTACACCTTC.

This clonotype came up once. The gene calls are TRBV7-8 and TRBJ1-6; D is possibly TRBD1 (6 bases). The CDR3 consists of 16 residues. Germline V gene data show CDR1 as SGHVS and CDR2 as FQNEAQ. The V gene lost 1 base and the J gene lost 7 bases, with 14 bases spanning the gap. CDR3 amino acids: CASSLVSGGRNSPLHF. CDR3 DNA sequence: TGTGCCAGCAGCTTAGTTAGTGGGGGGCGGAATTCACCCCTCCACTTT.

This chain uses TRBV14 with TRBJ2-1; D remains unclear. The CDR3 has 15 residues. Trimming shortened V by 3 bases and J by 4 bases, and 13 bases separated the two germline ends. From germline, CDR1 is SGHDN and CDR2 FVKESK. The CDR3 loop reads CASSHGSSGYNEQFF. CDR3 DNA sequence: TGTGCCAGCAGCCACGGCTCAAGTGGTTACAATGAGCAGTTCTTC.

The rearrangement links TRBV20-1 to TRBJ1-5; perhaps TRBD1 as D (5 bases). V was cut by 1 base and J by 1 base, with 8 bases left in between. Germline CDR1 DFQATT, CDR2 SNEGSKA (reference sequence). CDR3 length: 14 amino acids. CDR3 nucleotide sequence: TGCAGTGCTAGAGTACAGGCGAGCAATCAGCCCCAGCATTTT. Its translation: CSARVQASNQPQHF.

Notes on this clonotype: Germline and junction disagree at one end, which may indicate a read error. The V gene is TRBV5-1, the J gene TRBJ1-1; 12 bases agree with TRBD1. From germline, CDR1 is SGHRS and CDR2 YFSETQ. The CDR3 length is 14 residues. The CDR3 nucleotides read TGCGCAAGCAGCTTGGGACAGGGGGCCACTGAAGATTTCTTT. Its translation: CASSLGQGATEDFF.

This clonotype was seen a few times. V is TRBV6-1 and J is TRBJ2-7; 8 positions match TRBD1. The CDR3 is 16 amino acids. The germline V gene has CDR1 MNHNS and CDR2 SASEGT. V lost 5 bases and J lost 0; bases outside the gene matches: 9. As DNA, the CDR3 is TGTGCCAGCAGTAACCGACAGGGGCCTCTCTCCTACGAGCAGTACTTC. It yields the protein CASSNRQGPLSYEQYF.

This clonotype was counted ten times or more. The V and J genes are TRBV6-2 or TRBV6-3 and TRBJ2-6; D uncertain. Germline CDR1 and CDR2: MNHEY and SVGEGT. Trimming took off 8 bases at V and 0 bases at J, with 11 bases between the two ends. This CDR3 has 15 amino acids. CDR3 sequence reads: CASGSYVSGANVLTF. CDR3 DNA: TGTGCCAGCGGCTCCTACGTCTCTGGGGCCAACGTCCTGACTTTC.

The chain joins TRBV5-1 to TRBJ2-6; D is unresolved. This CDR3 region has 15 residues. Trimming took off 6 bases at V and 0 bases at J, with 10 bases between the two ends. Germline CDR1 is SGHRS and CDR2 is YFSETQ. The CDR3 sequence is CASTPAISGANVLTF. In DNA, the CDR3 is TGCGCCAGCACCCCAGCAATCTCTGGGGCCAACGTCCTGACTTTC.

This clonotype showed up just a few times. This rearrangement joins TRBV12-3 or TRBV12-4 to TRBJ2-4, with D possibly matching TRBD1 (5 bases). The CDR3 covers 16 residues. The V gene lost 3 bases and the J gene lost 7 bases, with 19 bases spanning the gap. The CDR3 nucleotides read TGTGCCAGCAGTTTGGGGCCACATGGGTCTCCGAACATTCAGTACTTC. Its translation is CASSLGPHGSPNIQYF.

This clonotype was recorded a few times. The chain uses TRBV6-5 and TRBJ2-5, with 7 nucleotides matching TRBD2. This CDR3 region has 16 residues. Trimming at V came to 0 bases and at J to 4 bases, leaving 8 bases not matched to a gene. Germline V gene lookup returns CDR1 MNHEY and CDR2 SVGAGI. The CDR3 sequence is CASSYSWTAGVETQYF. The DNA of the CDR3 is TGTGCCAGCAGTTACTCGTGGACCGCGGGGGTAGAGACCCAGTACTTC.

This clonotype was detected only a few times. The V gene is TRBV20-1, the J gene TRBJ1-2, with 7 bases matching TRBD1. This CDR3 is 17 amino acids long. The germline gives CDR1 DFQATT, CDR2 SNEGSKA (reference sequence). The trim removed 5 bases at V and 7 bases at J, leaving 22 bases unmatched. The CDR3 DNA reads TGCAGTGCTCGGGTGACAGGGAGCACTAAGACCTATGGTGGCTACACCTTC. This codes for CSARVTGSTKTYGGYTF.

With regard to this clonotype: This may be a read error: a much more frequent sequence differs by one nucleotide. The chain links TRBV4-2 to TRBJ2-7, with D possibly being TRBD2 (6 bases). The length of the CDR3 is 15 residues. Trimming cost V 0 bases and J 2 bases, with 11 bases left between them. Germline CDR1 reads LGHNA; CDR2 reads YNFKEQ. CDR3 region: CASSQDASGPYEQYF. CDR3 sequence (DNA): TGTGCCAGCAGCCAAGATGCAAGCGGGCCCTACGAGCAGTACTTC.

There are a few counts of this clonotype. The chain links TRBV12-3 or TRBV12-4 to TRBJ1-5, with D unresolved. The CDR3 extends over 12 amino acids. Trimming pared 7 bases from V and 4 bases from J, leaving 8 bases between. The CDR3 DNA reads TGTGCCAGCAATTTGGGAAATCAGCCCCAGCATTTT. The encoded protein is CASNLGNQPQHF.

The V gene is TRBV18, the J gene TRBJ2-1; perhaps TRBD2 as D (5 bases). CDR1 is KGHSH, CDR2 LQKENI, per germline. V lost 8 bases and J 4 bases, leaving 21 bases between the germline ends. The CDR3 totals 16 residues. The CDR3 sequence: CASTLKPVGSYNEQFF. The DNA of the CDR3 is TGTGCCAGCACCCTAAAACCGGTAGGGAGTTACAATGAGCAGTTCTTC.

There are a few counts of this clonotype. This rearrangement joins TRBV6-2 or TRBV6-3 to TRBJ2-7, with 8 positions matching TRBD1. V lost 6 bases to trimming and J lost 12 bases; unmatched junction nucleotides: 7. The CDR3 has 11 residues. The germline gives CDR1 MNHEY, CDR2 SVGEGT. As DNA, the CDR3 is TGTGCCAGCAGACACGGACAGGGCCCGTACTTC. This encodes CASRHGQGPYF.